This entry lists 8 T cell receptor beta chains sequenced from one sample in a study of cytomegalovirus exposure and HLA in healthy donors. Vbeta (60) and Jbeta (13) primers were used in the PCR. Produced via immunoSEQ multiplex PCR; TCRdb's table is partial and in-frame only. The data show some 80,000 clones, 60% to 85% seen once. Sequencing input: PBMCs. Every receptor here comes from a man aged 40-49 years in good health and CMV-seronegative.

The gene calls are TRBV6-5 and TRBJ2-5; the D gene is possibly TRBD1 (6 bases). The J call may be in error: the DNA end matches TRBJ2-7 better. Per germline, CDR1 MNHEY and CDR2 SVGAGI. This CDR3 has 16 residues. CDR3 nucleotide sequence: TGTGCCAGCAGTTCATCCAGGGGCGGTCGAACGGCCGAGCAGTACTTC. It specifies CASSSSRGGRTAEQYF.

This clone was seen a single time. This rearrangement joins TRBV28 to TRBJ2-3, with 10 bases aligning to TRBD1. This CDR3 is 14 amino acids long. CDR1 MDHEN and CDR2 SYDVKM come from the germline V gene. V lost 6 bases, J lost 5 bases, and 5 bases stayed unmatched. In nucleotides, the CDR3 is TGTGCCAGCAGGGAGACAGGGGGCATAGATACGCAGTATTTT. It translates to CASRETGGIDTQYF.

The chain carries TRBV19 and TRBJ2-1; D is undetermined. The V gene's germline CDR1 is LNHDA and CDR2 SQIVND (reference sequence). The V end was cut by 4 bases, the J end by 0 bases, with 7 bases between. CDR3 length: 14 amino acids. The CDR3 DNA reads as TGTGCCAGTAGTAGGAGACTCTCCTACAATGAGCAGTTCTTC. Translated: CASSRRLSYNEQFF.

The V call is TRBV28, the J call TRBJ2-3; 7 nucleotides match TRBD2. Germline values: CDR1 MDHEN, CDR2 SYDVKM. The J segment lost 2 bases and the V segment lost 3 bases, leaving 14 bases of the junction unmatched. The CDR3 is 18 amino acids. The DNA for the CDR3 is TGTGCCAGCAGTTTCCCGATTGATGGGAGGGCCATCACAGATACGCAGTATTTT. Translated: CASSFPIDGRAITDTQYF.

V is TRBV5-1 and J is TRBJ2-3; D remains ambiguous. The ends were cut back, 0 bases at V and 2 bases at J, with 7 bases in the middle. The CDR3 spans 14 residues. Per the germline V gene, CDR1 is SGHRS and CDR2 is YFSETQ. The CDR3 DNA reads TGCGCCAGCAGCTTGGGTCAGAACACAGATACGCAGTATTTT. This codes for CASSLGQNTDTQYF.

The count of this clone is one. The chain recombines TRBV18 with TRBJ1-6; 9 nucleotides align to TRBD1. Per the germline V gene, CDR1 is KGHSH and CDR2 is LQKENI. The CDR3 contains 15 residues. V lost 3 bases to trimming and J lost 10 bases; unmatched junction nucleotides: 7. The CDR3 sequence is CASSPYRGQESPLHF. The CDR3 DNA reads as TGTGCCAGCTCACCTTACAGGGGGCAGGAGTCACCCCTCCACTTT. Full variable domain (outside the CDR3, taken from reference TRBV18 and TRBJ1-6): NAGVMQNPRHLVRRRGQEARLRCSPMKGHSHVYWYRQLPEEGLKFMVYLQKENIIDESGMPKERFSAEFPKEGPSILRIQQVVRGDSAAYFCASSPYRGQESPLHFGNGTRLTVT.

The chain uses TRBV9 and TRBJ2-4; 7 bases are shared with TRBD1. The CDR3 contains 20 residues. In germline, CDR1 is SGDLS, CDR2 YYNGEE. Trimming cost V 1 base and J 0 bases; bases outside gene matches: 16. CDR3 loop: CASSVWRKGRDSGAKNIQYF. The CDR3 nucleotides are TGTGCCAGCAGCGTATGGAGGAAGGGCCGGGACAGTGGAGCCAAAAACATTCAGTACTTC.

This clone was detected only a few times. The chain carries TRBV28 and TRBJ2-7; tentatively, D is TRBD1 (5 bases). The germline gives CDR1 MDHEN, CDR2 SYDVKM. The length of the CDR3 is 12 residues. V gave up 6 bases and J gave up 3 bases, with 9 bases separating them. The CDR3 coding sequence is TGTGCCAGCAGCCAAAGGGGCTACGAGCAGTACTTC. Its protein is CASSQRGYEQYF.